The source of this T cell receptor beta chain is a study of cytomegalovirus exposure and HLA in healthy donors. Primers included in the PCR were 60 Vbeta and 13 Jbeta primers. Sequencing used immunoSEQ multiplex PCR; TCRdb keeps in-frame clones, though not all of them. The sample contains about 130,000 clones, approximately 78% of which appear only once. Trimming took 6 bases from V and 7 from J, leaving 12 bases between them. The V gene's germline CDR1 is MNHNY and CDR2 SVGAGI (reference sequence). The CDR3 sequence is 13 residues long. Findings and limits, study-wide: One cluster of highly shared sequence variants probably arose as a sequencing artifact.

A remark on this clone: The target antigen is unknown.

V is TRBV6-6 and J is TRBJ2-2, with D maybe TRBD1 (6 bases). This clonotype was sampled from a woman aged 40 to 50 in good health and CMV-seropositive. The sequencing input was PBMCs. CDR3 region: CASRGRGGGELFF. CDR3 DNA sequence: TGTGCCAGCAGGGGCAGGGGTGGCGGGGAGCTGTTTTTT.